This TCR beta chain was sequenced for a study of control samples from healthy donors and cancer patients. J gave up 8 bases and V 4 bases, and 6 bases lay outside the gene matches. The CDR3 is made up of 13 amino acids. Looked up from germline, CDR1 is KGHSH and CDR2 is LQKENI. Data came from immunoSEQ multiplex PCR; TCRdb stores just in-frame clones and leaves some out. The data show 80,000 to 85,000 clones, with about 88% seen just once and around 6% held by the top ten. V usage is TRBV18 and J usage is TRBJ1-2; 8 bases align to TRBD1. The sequence derives from a woman in her fifties or sixties in good health. The sequencing sample was made of blood. CDR3 region: CASSLQDREGYTF. DNA for the CDR3: TGTGCCAGCTCACTCCAGGACAGGGAAGGCTACACCTTC.